A selection of T cell receptor beta chains follows, all from one sample in a study of blood T cells in healthy people across ages. TCRdb analysed the 5' RACE reads with MiXCR anew, one entry per CDR3 protein. The sample holds about 1.8 million distinct CDR3 sequences, around 48% seen once. Sequenced input: blood. These receptors were taken from a woman between 35 and 50 years old in good health. The CDR3 runs from the conserved cysteine through the conserved F or W. A D gene is named only where the DNA matches it firmly. Not every row has a clone size; where given, it reads once, few, many or a size class.

abundance	v_gene	d_gene	j_gene	CDR3aa	CDR3nt
NA	TRBV7-3	TRBD1	TRBJ2-6	CASSSRDSFSGANVLTF	TGTGCCAGCAGCTCCCGGGACAGCTTCTCTGGGGCCAACGTCCTGACTTTC
NA	TRBV20-1	NA	TRBJ2-1	CSAPRDNIYNEQFF	TGCAGTGCTCCCCGGGACAACATATACAATGAGCAGTTCTTC
NA	TRBV6-5	NA	TRBJ2-5	CASSYQRRRAYQETQYF	TGTGCCAGCAGTTACCAAAGACGACGTGCGTACCAAGAGACCCAGTACTTC
NA	TRBV7-6	TRBD1	TRBJ1-2	CASSLDGTGERGYTF	TGTGCCAGCAGCTTGGACGGGACAGGGGAAAGGGGCTACACCTTC
few	TRBV6-1	TRBD2	TRBJ2-5	CASSEARLAGEREQYF	TGTGCCAGCAGTGAAGCGCGGCTAGCGGGGGAGAGGGAGCAGTACTTC
NA	TRBV9	TRBD2	TRBJ2-5	CASSVLAGEYQETQYF	TGTGCCAGCAGCGTCTTAGCGGGGGAGTACCAAGAGACCCAGTACTTC
NA	TRBV20-1	TRBD1	TRBJ2-5	CSATGTGSEETQYF	TGCAGTGCGACCGGGACAGGTTCTGAAGAGACCCAGTACTTC
NA	TRBV7-9	TRBD2	TRBJ2-1	CASSFLAGGLYEQFF	TGTGCCAGCAGCTTTCTAGCGGGGGGGCTATATGAGCAGTTCTTC
NA	TRBV6-1	NA	TRBJ2-3	CASGIPIPPFSTDTQYF	TGTGCCAGCGGCATCCCTATCCCCCCCTTTAGCACAGATACGCAGTATTTT
few	TRBV5-1	NA	TRBJ2-6	CASSLLVSASSGANVLTF	TGCGCCAGCAGCTTGTTGGTTTCGGCGAGCTCTGGGGCCAACGTCCTGACTTTC
NA	TRBV20-1	TRBD1	TRBJ2-7	CSARDSGGVYEQYF	TGCAGTGCTAGAGATTCAGGGGGCGTCTACGAGCAGTACTTC
few	TRBV15	NA	TRBJ2-7	CATSRGRDSYEQYF	TGTGCCACCAGCAGAGGTAGGGACTCCTACGAGCAGTACTTC
few	TRBV10-1	NA	TRBJ1-2	CAAGGLGGYTF	TGCGCCGCGGGCGGCCTTGGGGGCTACACCTTC
few	TRBV6-2/TRBV6-3	NA	TRBJ2-3	CASRGVGTQYF	TGTGCCAGCCGCGGGGTGGGTACGCAGTATTTT
NA	TRBV2	NA	TRBJ1-2	CASVGVYYGYTF	TGTGCCAGCGTAGGTGTTTACTATGGCTACACCTTC
few	TRBV20-1	NA	TRBJ2-1	CSARLAGVHEQFF	TGCAGTGCTAGGTTGGCAGGGGTCCATGAGCAGTTCTTC
NA	TRBV5-6	NA	TRBJ2-1	CASGLEMGSSYNEQFF	TGTGCCAGCGGCTTGGAGATGGGGAGCTCCTACAATGAGCAGTTCTTC
NA	TRBV5-1	TRBD2	TRBJ2-5	CASSLPAQGGETQYF	TGCGCCAGCAGCCTTCCGGCCCAGGGAGGGGAGACCCAGTACTTC
NA	TRBV10-3	NA	TRBJ2-7	CAISVKVDPLYEQYF	TGTGCCATCAGTGTAAAGGTAGACCCCCTCTACGAGCAGTACTTC
NA	TRBV7-2	TRBD1	TRBJ1-5	CASSEAGQHNQPQHF	TGTGCCAGCAGCGAGGCGGGACAGCACAATCAGCCCCAGCATTTT
NA	TRBV5-1	NA	TRBJ2-5	CASSFRANRAQETQYF	TGCGCCAGCAGCTTTCGAGCCAACAGAGCCCAAGAGACCCAGTACTTC
NA	TRBV3-1	NA	TRBJ1-2	CASSQGGGLPYGYTF	TGTGCCAGCAGCCAAGGAGGGGGGTTGCCCTATGGCTACACCTTC
NA	TRBV6-2/TRBV6-3	TRBD2	TRBJ2-7	CASSRTRIYEQYF	TGTGCCAGCAGTAGGACTAGAATCTACGAGCAGTACTTC
NA	TRBV20-1	NA	TRBJ1-6	CSAPLVEFAPLHF	TGCAGTGCTCCCTTAGTCGAGTTTGCACCCCTCCACTTT
NA	TRBV12-3/TRBV12-4	NA	TRBJ1-5	CASSLVGTGQPQHF	TGTGCCAGCAGTTTAGTGGGGACCGGACAGCCCCAGCATTTT
NA	TRBV12-3/TRBV12-4	TRBD2	TRBJ2-1	CTSSLSGGVNEQFF	TGTACCAGCAGTTTGAGCGGGGGGGTCAATGAGCAGTTCTTC
NA	TRBV9	TRBD1	TRBJ2-1	CASSPRTGGTRSYNEQFF	TGTGCCAGCAGCCCCAGGACAGGGGGTACTAGGTCCTACAATGAGCAGTTCTTC
NA	TRBV3-1	NA	TRBJ2-7	CAGSHPGTSGEQYF	TGTGCCGGCAGCCACCCCGGGACATCTGGCGAGCAGTACTTC
NA	TRBV6-1	NA	TRBJ2-1	CASSEASQENEQFF	TGTGCCAGCAGTGAAGCCTCCCAAGAGAATGAGCAGTTCTTC
NA	TRBV7-8	NA	TRBJ2-5	CASGPDMGQETQYF	TGTGCCAGCGGACCTGACATGGGTCAAGAGACCCAGTACTTC
NA	TRBV9	NA	TRBJ2-1	CASSVGSGRGRTGYEQFF	TGTGCCAGCAGCGTAGGGTCAGGAAGGGGACGAACGGGCTACGAGCAGTTCTTC
NA	TRBV7-2	NA	TRBJ2-4	CASSLVGGATKNIQYF	TGTGCCAGCAGCTTAGTGGGGGGGGCAACCAAAAACATTCAGTACTTC
NA	TRBV7-2	TRBD2	TRBJ2-4	CASSSATSGIAKNIQYF	TGTGCCAGCAGCTCGGCAACTAGCGGAATAGCCAAAAACATTCAGTACTTC
NA	TRBV7-3	TRBD2	TRBJ2-3	CASSHSGAATDTQYF	TGTGCCAGCAGCCATAGCGGGGCCGCCACAGATACGCAGTATTTT
few	TRBV29-1	NA	TRBJ2-5	CSVEIRVETQYF	TGCAGCGTTGAAATCCGGGTGGAGACCCAGTACTTC
NA	TRBV6-1	NA	TRBJ2-5	CASRTQGPQYF	TGTGCCAGCAGGACCCAGGGACCCCAGTACTTC
NA	TRBV7-2	NA	TRBJ1-1	CASSQSLTVNTEAFF	TGTGCCAGCAGCCAATCATTGACAGTGAACACTGAAGCTTTCTTT
NA	TRBV24-1	TRBD1	TRBJ2-3	CATSVRDSRTDTQYF	TGTGCCACCAGTGTACGGGACAGCCGCACAGATACGCAGTATTTT
once	TRBV28	TRBD1	TRBJ1-2	CASSSSLFQTGTVYGYTF	TGTGCCAGCAGTTCCAGCTTATTCCAAACCGGGACAGTCTATGGCTACACCTTC
NA	TRBV5-8	NA	TRBJ2-1	CASSWRGLSSYNEQFF	TGTGCCAGCAGCTGGCGGGGGCTGAGCTCCTACAATGAGCAGTTCTTC
NA	TRBV6-2/TRBV6-3	TRBD1	TRBJ2-7	CASSQPGQGTHEQYF	TGTGCCAGCAGTCAACCGGGACAGGGGACCCACGAGCAGTACTTC
few	TRBV20-1	NA	TRBJ2-5	CRCGAPQETQYF	TGCAGATGTGGGGCCCCACAAGAGACCCAGTACTTC
few	TRBV7-3	TRBD2	TRBJ2-1	CASSLTGGGAYNEQFF	TGTGCCAGCAGCCTAACAGGCGGGGGGGCCTACAATGAGCAGTTCTTC
NA	TRBV20-1	TRBD2	TRBJ2-1	CSARGFLGRGDEQFF	TGCAGTGCTAGAGGGTTTTTGGGGAGGGGTGATGAGCAGTTCTTC
NA	TRBV6-6	NA	TRBJ2-7	CASSRGPDYEQYF	TGTGCCAGCAGTCGCGGTCCAGACTACGAGCAGTACTTC
NA	TRBV3-1	TRBD2	TRBJ2-1	CASSPLVGGNEQFF	TGTGCCAGCAGCCCCTTAGTGGGGGGGAATGAGCAGTTCTTC
few	TRBV29-1	TRBD1	TRBJ1-2	CSAEGTGDGYTF	TGCAGCGCCGAAGGGACAGGGGATGGCTACACCTTC
NA	TRBV20-1	TRBD1	TRBJ2-1	CSALGDRVYNEQFF	TGCAGTGCACTTGGGGACAGGGTTTACAATGAGCAGTTCTTC
NA	TRBV25-1	NA	TRBJ1-1	CASSRQGRPMVAFF	TGTGCCAGCAGTCGCCAGGGGCGACCGATGGTTGCTTTCTTT
few	TRBV9	TRBD1	TRBJ2-1	CASSPWTGVNEQFF	TGTGCCAGCAGCCCATGGACAGGGGTCAATGAGCAGTTCTTC
NA	TRBV4-2	NA	TRBJ2-7	CASSQDSWGTSLEQYF	TGTGCCAGCAGCCAAGATTCGTGGGGGACCTCCCTCGAGCAGTACTTC
NA	TRBV4-1	NA	TRBJ1-2	CASSQVGYLGYTF	TGCGCCAGCAGCCAAGTTGGGTATCTTGGCTACACCTTC
NA	TRBV20-1	NA	TRBJ2-7	CSAPGQASYEQYF	TGCAGTGCCCCGGGGCAGGCGTCCTACGAGCAGTACTTC
few	TRBV5-1	NA	TRBJ2-1	CASSLVVGTKNEQFF	TGCGCCAGCAGCTTGGTCGTGGGGACAAAAAATGAGCAGTTCTTC
NA	TRBV20-1	NA	TRBJ2-4	CSAMPLAKNIRYF	TGCAGTGCTATGCCCCTAGCCAAAAACATTCGGTACTTC
few	TRBV7-2	TRBD1	TRBJ2-1	CASSLVLDRADEQFF	TGTGCCAGCAGCTTAGTCTTGGACAGGGCCGATGAGCAGTTCTTC
NA	TRBV5-1	NA	TRBJ1-5	CASSLRISPLNQPQHF	TGCGCCAGCAGCTTGCGTATCAGTCCTCTAAATCAGCCCCAGCATTTT
NA	TRBV20-1	NA	TRBJ2-7	CSARRGLLSYEQYF	TGCAGTGCTAGACGGGGGTTACTCTCCTACGAGCAGTACTTC
few	TRBV10-2	NA	TRBJ2-7	CASSEGFRGSYEQYF	TGCGCCAGCAGTGAGGGATTTAGGGGCTCCTACGAGCAGTACTTC
NA	TRBV20-1	NA	TRBJ2-1	CSARAGFSYNEQFF	TGCAGTGCTAGAGCGGGGTTCTCCTACAATGAGCAGTTCTTC